The TCR beta chain under discussion was sequenced for a study of cytotoxic CD8 clonotypes in ibrutinib-treated CLL. The germline CDR1 and CDR2 sequences are LNHDA and SQIVND (reference sequence). V shed 3 bases and J shed 1 base, with 16 bases lying between them. There are 17 residues in the CDR3. The protocol was immunoSEQ multiplex PCR, while the TCRdb copy is restricted to in-frame clones and leaves out a portion. The sample carries fewer than 35,000 clones, about 70% recorded once. This sequence originates from a human donor with chronic lymphocytic leukemia. The starting material was PBMCs, obtained after 24 months of ibrutinib treatment. The genes are TRBV19 and TRBJ1-3; D uncertain. Written as DNA, the CDR3 is TGTGCCAGTAGTATTCGGGCGGAGCTTCGTTCTGGAAACACCATATATTTT. It yields the protein CASSIRAELRSGNTIYF.